This T cell receptor (beta chain) was captured by sequencing in a study of breast tumors, draining lymph nodes, adjacent tissues. The germline CDR1 and CDR2 sequences are KGHSH and LQKENI. V lost 4 bases to trimming and J lost 5 bases, with 12 bases between them. The CDR3 length is 14 residues. From the multiplex PCR reads, TCRdb called clonotypes with MiXCR, one entry per CDR3 protein. The repertoire holds around 140,000 distinct CDR3 sequences, with around a third as singletons. This clonotype was counted many times. Antigen specificity is unknown. Axillary draining lymph nodes of breast cancer patients supplied the node samples. Whole-study findings and limits: Tumors had less TCR diversity than lymph nodes, more than nontumor tissue. The data were judged consistent with most tumor T cells coming from lymph node and expanding in tumor. Luminal-like breast cancer showed significantly higher tumor–nontumor repertoire similarity than basal-like.

This chain links TRBV18 with TRBJ1-5; possibly TRBD1 for D (6 bases). The sample taken for sequencing was axillary lymph node tissue. The receptor was isolated from a female donor with breast cancer. Some clones in this sample may be carry-over from other donors' samples. CDR3 region: CASSLQDRDQPQHF. The CDR3 DNA sequence: TGTGCCAGCTCACTCCAGGACAGAGATCAGCCCCAGCATTTT.